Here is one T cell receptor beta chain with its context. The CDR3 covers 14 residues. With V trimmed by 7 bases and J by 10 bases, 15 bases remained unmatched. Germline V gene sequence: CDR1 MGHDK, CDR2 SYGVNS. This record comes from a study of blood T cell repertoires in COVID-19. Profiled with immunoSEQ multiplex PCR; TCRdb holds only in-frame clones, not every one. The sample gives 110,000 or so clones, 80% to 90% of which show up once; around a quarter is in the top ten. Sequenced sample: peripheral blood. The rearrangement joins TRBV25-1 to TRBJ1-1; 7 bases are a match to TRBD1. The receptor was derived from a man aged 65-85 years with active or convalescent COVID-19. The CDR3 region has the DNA TGTGCCAGCAACGTAGACAGGGAAGGGGATAGAGCTTTCTTT. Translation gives CASNVDREGDRAFF.